The clone carrying this T cell receptor (beta chain) turned up a few times. This entry comes from a study of shared clonotypes between healthy human individuals. Nashville, Tennessee was home to all donors, who were Caucasian adults. At the deep level, the assay was run. Unsorted PBMC replicate PCRs drew on about 0.3 ug DNA, representing about 30,000 T cell genomes. The repertoire was sequenced with immunoSEQ multiplex PCR; TCRdb's copy has only in-frame clones and lacks some. The table includes about 560,000 clones, roughly 79% detected once. The source is a woman in her thirties or forties in good health. Some clones in this sample may be carry-over from other donors' samples. Material for sequencing was PBMCs.

The chain's CDR3 is CAISEGKPPSSEAFF. CDR3 nucleotide sequence: TGTGCCATCAGTGAGGGCAAACCTCCCAGCTCTGAAGCTTTCTTT. This chain connects TRBV10-3 to TRBJ1-1; no clear D. The CDR3 extends over 15 amino acids. V lost 2 bases, J lost 6 bases, and 16 bases lay in between. Germline CDR1 reads ENHRY; CDR2 reads SYGVKD.